These T cell receptor beta chains were read from a single sample in a study of molecular identifiers for immune sequencing clone quantification. TCRdb called the PCR reads again in MiXCR, with one record for every CDR3 protein. The data contain over 65,000 distinct CDR3 sequences, 25% of them singletons. Material: naive CD8+ T cells from blood, with Jurkat cell RNA spiked in. These receptors all come from a human donor in good health. Some libraries in this study had Jurkat cell RNA spiked in. The CDR3 runs from the conserved cysteine through the conserved F or W. A D gene is named only where the DNA matches it firmly. Only part of the rows carry a size: once, few, many, or a class if the clone is expanded.

DNA: TGTGCCAGCGGCTTCTCCGGGACAGAAGACTCTGGAAACACCATATATTTT; CDR3: CASGFSGTEDSGNTIYF; size: .; V: TRBV12-3/TRBV12-4; J: TRBJ1-3; D: TRBD1
DNA: TGTGCCTGGAGTCCCGGGACAGGACGGACTGAAGCTTTCTTT; CDR3: CAWSPGTGRTEAFF; size: many; V: TRBV30; J: TRBJ1-1; D: TRBD1
DNA: TGTGCCAGCAGTTTAGGGAGTAGGGGGCCCCAGCATTTT; CDR3: CASSLGSRGPQHF; size: few; V: TRBV28; J: TRBJ1-5; D: .
DNA: TGCGCCAGCAGCCAAGATAGGGGGTTTGATGGCGAGCCTGAAGCTTTCTTT; CDR3: CASSQDRGFDGEPEAFF; size: many; V: TRBV4-1; J: TRBJ1-1; D: .
DNA: TGTGCCAGCAGTTACTCGGTTACCGTTTCTGTGACTTTATGGGATCAGCCCCAGCATTTT; CDR3: CASSYSVTVSVTLWDQPQHF; size: .; V: TRBV6-2/TRBV6-3; J: TRBJ1-5; D: .
DNA: TGTGCCAGCGGCGGACAGGGGGCCACTGAAGCTTTCTTT; CDR3: CASGGQGATEAFF; size: many; V: TRBV5-6; J: TRBJ1-1; D: TRBD1
DNA: TGTGCCAGCAGCTTATGGTTGGGACTAGCTAAGAACACCGGGGAGCTGTTTTTT; CDR3: CASSLWLGLAKNTGELFF; size: many; V: TRBV7-2; J: TRBJ2-2; D: TRBD2
DNA: TGTGCCAGCAGCTTAGGGGGGGGGAGTGAGCAGTTCTTC; CDR3: CASSLGGGSEQFF; size: .; V: TRBV7-2; J: TRBJ2-1; D: TRBD2
DNA: TGTGCCAGCAGTCCCAGACTAGCGGATTACAATGAGCAGTTCTTC; CDR3: CASSPRLADYNEQFF; size: few; V: TRBV27; J: TRBJ2-1; D: TRBD2
DNA: TGTGCCAGTAGTTCTAGCGGGGGGGAAGAGACCCAGTACTTC; CDR3: CASSSSGGEETQYF; size: .; V: TRBV19; J: TRBJ2-5; D: TRBD2
DNA: TGCGCCAGCAGGAAAGGACTGCCTTACAATGAGCAGTTCTTC; CDR3: CASRKGLPYNEQFF; size: few; V: TRBV4-1; J: TRBJ2-1; D: .
DNA: TGCAGCGTCCGGGGGGGTGACAGAGGAGACGGCTATGGCTACACCTTC; CDR3: CSVRGGDRGDGYGYTF; size: few; V: TRBV29-1; J: TRBJ1-2; D: .
DNA: TGTGCCAGCAGTGGGGGACAGCAACCCCAAGAGACCCAGTACTTC; CDR3: CASSGGQQPQETQYF; size: .; V: TRBV28; J: TRBJ2-5; D: TRBD1
DNA: TGCGCCAGCAGCCAGGTACTCCGGACAGGGAAGAACTATGGCTACACCTTC; CDR3: CASSQVLRTGKNYGYTF; size: few; V: TRBV4-1; J: TRBJ1-2; D: TRBD1
DNA: TGTGCCAGCAGCTTAGCAGGGGAGGGGGAGACCCAGTACTTC; CDR3: CASSLAGEGETQYF; size: many; V: TRBV7-9; J: TRBJ2-5; D: TRBD2
DNA: TGCGCCAGCAGCCTGACCACTGGAAGCACTGAAGCTTTCTTT; CDR3: CASSLTTGSTEAFF; size: many; V: TRBV5-1; J: TRBJ1-1; D: .
DNA: TGTGCCAGCAGCTCACAGGCAGTACAAGAGACCCAGTACTTC; CDR3: CASSSQAVQETQYF; size: many; V: TRBV6-5; J: TRBJ2-5; D: .
DNA: TGTGCCAGTAGTATACTCGGTACTGGCACAGATACGCAGTATTTT; CDR3: CASSILGTGTDTQYF; size: .; V: TRBV19; J: TRBJ2-3; D: .
DNA: TGCGCCAGCAGCCAACTTCGGCAGGGCAATGAGCAGTTCTTC; CDR3: CASSQLRQGNEQFF; size: many; V: TRBV4-1; J: TRBJ2-1; D: .
DNA: TGTGCCAGTAGCATAGGCGGGCGCGGCGGCCGGAGCTCCTACGAGCAGTACTTC; CDR3: CASSIGGRGGRSSYEQYF; size: .; V: TRBV19; J: TRBJ2-7; D: .
DNA: TGTGCCAGCAGCGGTACCGATGGGACAACCCTTAACACTGAAGCTTTCTTT; CDR3: CASSGTDGTTLNTEAFF; size: .; V: TRBV21-1; J: TRBJ1-1; D: .
DNA: TGCGCCAGCAGTACCGGGACAGGGTCCACTGAAGCTTTCTTT; CDR3: CASSTGTGSTEAFF; size: many; V: TRBV5-1; J: TRBJ1-1; D: TRBD1
DNA: TGTGCCAGCAGCTTGGCGGGTCGGGCCTCCTACGAGCAGTACTTC; CDR3: CASSLAGRASYEQYF; size: many; V: TRBV5-6; J: TRBJ2-7; D: .
DNA: TGTGCCAGCAGTCATCTCCTTATCCAGGGCGGTCCAGTAGAGCAGTACTTC; CDR3: CASSHLLIQGGPVEQYF; size: .; V: TRBV6-5; J: TRBJ2-7; D: .
DNA: TGTGCCAGCAGTTACGGGGGCGGTTATGAGCAGTTCTTC; CDR3: CASSYGGGYEQFF; size: .; V: TRBV6-2/TRBV6-3; J: TRBJ2-1; D: .
DNA: TGTGCCAGCAGTTTATCGGGGAGGGCCTTTTACGAGCAGTACTTC; CDR3: CASSLSGRAFYEQYF; size: many; V: TRBV28; J: TRBJ2-7; D: TRBD2
DNA: TGTGCCAGCAGCTTGGAGGGGGGGAGCTCCTACAATGAGCAGTTCTTC; CDR3: CASSLEGGSSYNEQFF; size: few; V: TRBV5-4; J: TRBJ2-1; D: .
DNA: TGTGCCAGCAGCGGAGTGGACTATAGCGGAGGCCGGAACACCGGGGAGCTGTTTTTT; CDR3: CASSGVDYSGGRNTGELFF; size: few; V: TRBV9; J: TRBJ2-2; D: .
DNA: TGTGCTAGTGGTTTGCTAGGGAGCTCCTACAATGAGCAGTTCTTC; CDR3: CASGLLGSSYNEQFF; size: many; V: TRBV12-5; J: TRBJ2-1; D: .
DNA: TGTGCCAGCAGCCCGGACTGGGGGGTTCACGGGCAGTACTTC; CDR3: CASSPDWGVHGQYF; size: few; V: TRBV9; J: TRBJ2-7; D: .
DNA: TGTGCCAGCAGTTTATCTCCCCGAGATACGCAGTATTTT; CDR3: CASSLSPRDTQYF; size: many; V: TRBV28; J: TRBJ2-3; D: .
DNA: TGCGCCAGCAGCTTGGACACTTTTAACACTGAAGCTTTCTTT; CDR3: CASSLDTFNTEAFF; size: many; V: TRBV5-1; J: TRBJ1-1; D: .
DNA: TGTGCCAGCACTCCCTCCTCTTGGGAGACCCAGTACTTC; CDR3: CASTPSSWETQYF; size: .; V: TRBV7-9; J: TRBJ2-5; D: .
DNA: TGTGCCAGCAGCTTCCGGGGTAACACCGGGGAGCTGGTTTTT; CDR3: CASSFRGNTGELVF; size: .; V: TRBV7-6; J: TRBJ2-2; D: .
DNA: TGTGCCAGCAGCATTCAGGGGGCTGCCCCAAGCGAGCAGTACTTC; CDR3: CASSIQGAAPSEQYF; size: few; V: TRBV5-4; J: TRBJ2-7; D: TRBD1
DNA: TGCGCCAGCAGCCAAACACAGAGTTCTGGGGCCAACGTCCTGACTTTC; CDR3: CASSQTQSSGANVLTF; size: few; V: TRBV4-1; J: TRBJ2-6; D: .
DNA: TGTGCCAGCAGCCCCTCCGGGACTTTCCAAGAGACCCAGTACTTC; CDR3: CASSPSGTFQETQYF; size: many; V: TRBV7-9; J: TRBJ2-5; D: .
DNA: TGTGCCAGCAGCTTAGTACAGGGTGGCGCCAAAAACATTCAGTACTTC; CDR3: CASSLVQGGAKNIQYF; size: many; V: TRBV11-2; J: TRBJ2-4; D: .
DNA: TGTGCCAGCAGCTCCGGCCTGACCGGGGAGCTGTTTTTT; CDR3: CASSSGLTGELFF; size: few; V: TRBV11-2; J: TRBJ2-2; D: .
DNA: TGCGCCAGCAGCCAAGACAGTGGGCTTTACGAGCAGTACTTC; CDR3: CASSQDSGLYEQYF; size: .; V: TRBV4-3; J: TRBJ2-7; D: .